Sequencing of this TCR beta chain was carried out in a study of T cell responses to AZD1222 COVID-19 vaccine. Notes on the study in general: AZD1222 recipients seropositive at baseline numbered only 5 or 6. The study found vaccine-associated CD4 TCRs spanning spike, dominant at 160-218 and 743-854.

Germline CDR1 LNHNV, CDR2 YYDKDF (reference sequence). J was trimmed by 1 base and V by 8 bases; bases with no gene match: 17. The CDR3 is made up of 19 amino acids. This clone has just one count. No antigen is known for it. Profiled with immunoSEQ multiplex PCR; TCRdb holds only in-frame clones, not every one. The sample consists of 95,000 to 150,000 clones, roughly 82% of them appearing once. The TCR was taken from an adult who received the AZD1222 COVID-19 vaccine. Sequenced here: peripheral blood, sampled 28 days after the second AZD1222 dose. The chain employs TRBV15 and TRBJ2-3, with 11 bases identical to TRBD2. The chain's CDR3 is CATRGLAVSKLYRTDTQYF. The CDR3 DNA is TGTGCCACCCGGGGACTAGCGGTTTCCAAACTTTATCGCACAGATACGCAGTATTTT.